This TCR beta chain was sequenced for a study of cytomegalovirus exposure and HLA in healthy donors. Notes on this clone: Its antigen is currently unknown.

General observations from the study: TCR sequences were mostly rare, though some public TCRs occurred in many donors.

J lost 5 bases, V lost 5 bases, and 8 bases had no gene match. Germline V gives CDR1 SGHTA, CDR2 FQGTGA. CDR3 length equals 15 residues. Amplification used 60 Vbeta primers and 13 Jbeta primers. Only in-frame clones appear in the TCRdb table, and some are missing; sequencing was by immunoSEQ multiplex PCR. The profile shows tens of thousands of clones, around 82% of them singletons. The sample taken for sequencing was PBMCs. The TCR was taken from a young woman in good health and CMV-seropositive. The gene calls are TRBV7-3 and TRBJ1-2, with 10 bases that match TRBD1. For the CDR3, the DNA is TGTGCCAGCAGCCTAGTAAGGACAGGGGGGTATGGCTACACCTTC. Translation: CASSLVRTGGYGYTF. Based on the CDR3 plus reference TRBV7-3 and TRBJ1-2, the full variable domain is GAGVSQTPSNKVTEKGKYVELRCDPISGHTALYWYRQSLGQGPEFLIYFQGTGAADDSGLPNDRFFAVRPEGSVSTLKIQRTERGDSAVYLCASSLVRTGGYGYTFGSGTRLTVV.